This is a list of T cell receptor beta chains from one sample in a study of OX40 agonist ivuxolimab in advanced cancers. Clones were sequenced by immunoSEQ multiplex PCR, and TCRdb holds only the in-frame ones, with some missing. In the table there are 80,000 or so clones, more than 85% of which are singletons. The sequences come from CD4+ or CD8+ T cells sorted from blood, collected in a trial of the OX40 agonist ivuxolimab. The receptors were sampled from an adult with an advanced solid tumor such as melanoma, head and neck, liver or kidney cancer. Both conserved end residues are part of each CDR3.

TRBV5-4,CASSLSGTFQETQYF
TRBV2,CASSVLGQTNQPQHF
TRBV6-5,CASTKPGTGGLFF
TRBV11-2,CASSPSGVSTGELFF
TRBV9,CASSVKVLSDTGELFF
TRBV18,CASSKQGTGLEAFF
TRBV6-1,CASITTGNTEAFF
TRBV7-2,CASSPGPEKTQYF
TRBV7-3,CASSLDDGADTQYF
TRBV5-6,CASSRVGQGGETQYF
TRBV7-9,CASSRPRTGYEKLFF
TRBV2,CASSPTTLAGGVEQYF
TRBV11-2,CASSLLQGGMGNEQFF
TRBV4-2,CASSPTGTGVTGELFF
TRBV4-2,CASSQDYVGELFF
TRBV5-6,CASSFYVKTPSTDTQYF
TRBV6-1,CASSGLAATDTQYF
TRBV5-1,CASSLRGLYEQYF
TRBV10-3,CAISESFGGAHNAGELFF
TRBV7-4,CASSSHPAAETLYF
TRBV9,CASSVGLTGLGYNEQFF
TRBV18,CASSPGTASYEQYF
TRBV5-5,CASSLASLETQYF
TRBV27,CASSPPPPLGTSGANVLTF
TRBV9,CASSVWDHGELFF
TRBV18,CASSPPPGTGANVLTF
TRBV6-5,CASSYWAGDGYTF
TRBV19,CASSIYRIDGANVLTF
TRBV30,CAWSVPDRRYGPGYTF
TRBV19,CASSISGIYSNQPQHF
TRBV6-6,CASSAPRSTSYNEQFF
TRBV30,CAARWGPGNTIYF
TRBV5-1,CASSLGGQGTYNEQFF
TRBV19,CASRATSGAPPYF
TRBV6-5,CASSQQVGGTGELFF